These 30 T cell receptor beta chains were sequenced from one sample in a study of T cells in Graves' hyperthyroidism and ophthalmopathy (dated by TCRdb to about 2019). Library generation was performed with multiplex PCR. The reads were generated on an Illumina HiSeq 2000. Amplification of TCR beta CDR3 regions was carried out from RNA transcripts. The TCR CDR3 was subjected to a first round of RT-PCR using the HTBI primer set and the Qiagen OneStep RT-PCR kit. Using fastp at Q25 and MiXCR, TCRdb reprocessed the public reads and kept productive beta chains. Under each unique CDR3 protein, matching rows form one entry showing the most common genes and DNA. This sample holds roughly 840,000 distinct CDR3 sequences; roughly 40% were observed only once. Of the sample, more than 7% falls within the top ten clones. The source material was blood. All receptors derive from a young man with Graves' hyperthyroidism.

The chain carries TRBV9 and TRBJ2-6, with D unclear. Trimming left V 0 bases short and J 4 bases short, with 11 bases between. Looked up from germline, CDR1 is SGDLS and CDR2 is YYNGEE. This CDR3 region has 16 residues. The CDR3 DNA reads as TGTGCCAGCAGCGTAGGGGATCGGGCAGGGGCCAACGTCCTGACTTTC. Encoded protein: CASSVGDRAGANVLTF. Complete variable domain (other parts from reference TRBV9 and TRBJ2-6): DSGVTQTPKHLITATGQRVTLRCSPRSGDLSVYWYQQSLDQGLQFLIQYYNGEERAKGNILERFSAQQFPDLHSELNLSSLELGDSALYFCASSVGDRAGANVLTFGAGSRLTVL.

CDR3 amino acids: CSARGRQGVNQPQHF. The CDR3 coding sequence is TGCAGTGCTAGAGGGCGCCAAGGGGTAAATCAGCCCCAGCATTTT. The rearrangement joins TRBV20-1 to TRBJ1-5; maybe TRBD1 (5 bases). With 1 base removed from V and 4 bases from J, the gap between germline ends came to 14 bases. This CDR3 is built from 15 residues. Germline loops: CDR1 DFQATT, CDR2 SNEGSKA (reference sequence).

This clonotype was found many times. V gene TRBV7-2 combines with J gene TRBJ1-3; 7 bases align to TRBD1. Trimming at V came to 5 bases and at J to 1 base, leaving 8 bases not matched to a gene. The CDR3 consists of 16 residues. CDR1 and CDR2 from the germline V gene are SGHTA and FQGNSA. The CDR3 coding sequence is TGTGCCAGCAGCCTGACCGGGACAGCATCTGGAAACACCATATATTTT. Its protein is CASSLTGTASGNTIYF.

The gene calls are TRBV27 and TRBJ2-5; TRBD2 aligns across 7 bases. CDR3 length: 15 residues. In germline, CDR1 is MNHEY, CDR2 SMNVEV (reference sequence). With 5 bases clipped from V and 1 base from J, the junction kept 7 bases outside the gene matches. CDR3 nucleotide sequence: TGTGCCAGCAGTGCTAGCGGAGGGGTCCAAGAGACCCAGTACTTC. This encodes CASSASGGVQETQYF.

The chain employs TRBV2 and TRBJ2-7; D ambiguous. This CDR3 region has 18 residues. V lost 8 bases, J lost 5 bases, and 31 bases lay in between. The germline V gene encodes CDR1 SNHLY and CDR2 FYNNEI. The CDR3 DNA is TGTGCCAGCTCCGACCTTGGGCAACTATCCCTTTCTCAGGACGAGCAGTACTTC. It codes for CASSDLGQLSLSQDEQYF.

The table lists this clonotype with many counts. One end of the junction is discordant with germline, which a read error may explain. The chain is built from TRBV25-1 and TRBJ2-7, with 9 bases matching TRBD1. The CDR3 is made up of 13 amino acids. Germline V gene lookup returns CDR1 MGHDK and CDR2 SYGVNS. This CDR3 is CASSEDRGYEQYF. As DNA, the CDR3 is TGCGCCAGCAGTGAGGACAGGGGCTACGAGCAGTACTTC.

The J gene is TRBJ1-6, the V gene TRBV12-3 or TRBV12-4; the match to TRBD1 covers 11 bases. The trim removed 6 bases at V and 10 bases at J, leaving 8 bases unmatched. The length of the CDR3 is 15 residues. Written as DNA, the CDR3 is TGTGCCAGCAGCGGGACAGGGGGTGGAGAATCACCCCTCCACTTT. It yields the protein CASSGTGGGESPLHF.

In its sample, this clonotype was seen a few times. The rearrangement links TRBV2 to TRBJ1-1, with 7 positions matching TRBD1. The CDR3 loop spans 15 amino acids. V lost 7 bases, J lost 4 bases, and 12 bases stayed unmatched. Per germline, CDR1 SNHLY and CDR2 FYNNEI. CDR3 in amino acids: CASIDYRGGSTEAFF. CDR3 coding DNA: TGTGCCAGCATAGATTACAGGGGTGGGAGCACTGAAGCTTTCTTT.

This chain connects TRBV5-6 to TRBJ1-4; 12 bases fit TRBD1. Germline loops: CDR1 SGHDT, CDR2 YYEEEE. The CDR3 has 15 residues. V lost 2 bases and J lost 8; bases outside the gene matches: 4. The CDR3 here is CASSFGTGGAEKLFF. The CDR3 bases are TGTGCCAGCAGCTTCGGGACAGGGGGCGCGGAAAAACTGTTTTTT.

V usage is TRBV7-3 and J usage is TRBJ1-6, with D possibly TRBD1 on 6 matching bases. Trimming pared 5 bases from V and 9 bases from J, leaving 14 bases between. Germline values: CDR1 SGHTA, CDR2 FQGTGA. The CDR3 spans 14 residues. The CDR3 loop reads CASSAVGGSSPLHF. The DNA for the CDR3 is TGTGCCAGCAGCGCAGTGGGGGGCAGTTCACCCCTCCACTTT.

This clonotype was seen once. This chain uses TRBV7-9 with TRBJ2-5; D may be TRBD2 (6 bases). The CDR3 sequence is 14 residues long. Trimming took 11 bases from V and 5 from J, leaving 21 bases between them. From germline, CDR1 is SEHNR and CDR2 FQNEAQ (reference sequence). CDR3 sequence reads: CAGEIIGSEETQYF. CDR3 nucleotide sequence: TGTGCCGGCGAAATTATCGGGAGTGAGGAGACCCAGTACTTC. The complete variable domain, with remaining parts taken from reference TRBV7-9 and TRBJ2-5, reads DTGVSQNPRHKITKRGQNVTFRCDPISEHNRLYWYRQTLGQGPEFLTYFQNEAQLEKSRLLSDRFSAERPKGSFSTLEIQRTEQGDSAMYLCAGEIIGSEETQYFGPGTRLLVL.

The chain joins TRBV5-6 to TRBJ2-7, with D perhaps matching TRBD1 (5 bases). Germline CDR1 SGHDT, CDR2 YYEEEE. This CDR3 spans 13 amino acids. V gave up 4 bases and J gave up 5 bases, with 13 bases separating them. As DNA, the CDR3 is TGTGCCAGCAGCCCTGACAGAGCCCACGAGCAGTACTTC. Its translation: CASSPDRAHEQYF.

The chain has TRBV11-1 and TRBJ1-6; TRBD1 matches 9 bases. The CDR3 consists of 12 residues. Germline lookup yields CDR1 SGHAT and CDR2 FQDESV (reference sequence). The CDR3 is CAEGTGKGTLHF. CDR3 bases: TGTGCTGAAGGGACAGGGAAAGGAACCCTCCACTTT.

The chain recombines TRBV19 with TRBJ1-5; 10 bases map to TRBD1. The trim removed 8 bases at V and 2 bases at J, leaving 6 bases unmatched. The CDR3 runs 15 residues. In germline, CDR1 is LNHDA, CDR2 SQIVND (reference sequence). This CDR3 is CASSGTGVGNQPQHF. The CDR3 coding sequence is TGTGCCAGTTCCGGGACAGGGGTAGGCAATCAGCCCCAGCATTTT.

The chain uses TRBV19 and TRBJ1-5; unclear D gene. Looked up from germline, CDR1 is LNHDA and CDR2 is SQIVND (reference sequence). The CDR3 sequence is 13 residues long. With 8 bases removed from V and 2 bases from J, the gap between germline ends came to 10 bases. The CDR3 loop is CASGDYGNQPQHF. Here the CDR3 DNA reads TGTGCCAGTGGGGATTATGGCAATCAGCCCCAGCATTTT.

Here the CDR3 DNA reads TGCGCCAGCAGTTCCGGCGGGCCCGGCTACACCTTC. It is translated as CASSSGGPGYTF. V usage is TRBV10-1 and J usage is TRBJ1-2, with D unresolved. CDR1 is WNHNN, CDR2 SYGVQD, per germline (reference sequence). This CDR3 has 12 residues. The ends were cut back, 5 bases at V and 8 bases at J, with 12 bases in the middle.

This clonotype was picked up many times. As DNA, the CDR3 is TGCGCCAGCAGTGACAACCCCAACTATGGCTACACCTTC. Its translation: CASSDNPNYGYTF. The V call is TRBV10-1, the J call TRBJ1-2; D not resolved. Germline CDR1 is WNHNN and CDR2 is SYGVQD (reference sequence). Trimming left V 3 bases short and J 2 bases short, with 7 bases between. The CDR3 extends over 13 amino acids.

CDR3 in amino acids: CASSLVSGGGEAFF. The CDR3 bases are TGTGCCAGCAGTTTGGTTTCGGGGGGCGGAGAAGCTTTCTTT. V usage is TRBV12-3 or TRBV12-4 and J usage is TRBJ1-1, with D possibly matching TRBD1 (6 bases). The CDR3 has 14 residues. The V end lost 3 bases, the J end lost 8 bases, and 16 bases lay between the germline ends.

This chain connects TRBV6-5 to TRBJ1-2, with D hard to call. Germline CDR1 MNHEY, CDR2 SVGAGI. CDR3 length equals 15 residues. Trimming cost V 6 bases and J 3 bases, with 17 bases left between them. This CDR3 reads CASSWGVQWDYGYTF. The DNA of the CDR3 is TGTGCCAGCAGCTGGGGTGTGCAGTGGGACTATGGCTACACCTTC.

There are many counts of this clonotype. The CDR3 DNA is TGTGCCAGCAGCTTAGCGCCTGGGTATGAAGCTTTCTTT. It specifies CASSLAPGYEAFF. The chain carries TRBV11-1 and TRBJ1-1, with D unclear. The CDR3 runs 13 residues. Germline assignment: CDR1 SGHAT and CDR2 FQDESV (reference sequence). Trimming removed 0 bases from V and 7 bases from J, with 9 bases in between.

Ten or more counts support this clonotype. The chain couples TRBV7-9 to TRBJ2-7; tentative D call: TRBD2 (6 bases). The germline CDR1 and CDR2 sequences are SEHNR and FQNEAQ (reference sequence). V lost 3 bases and J lost 5, with 11 bases in between. This CDR3 has 13 amino acids. This CDR3 is CASSLNGGNEQYF. The CDR3 nucleotides read TGTGCCAGCAGCTTGAATGGGGGGAACGAGCAGTACTTC.

The rearrangement uses TRBV12-3 or TRBV12-4 and TRBJ2-2; D gene uncertain. V gave up 7 bases and J gave up 8 bases, with 8 bases separating them. The CDR3 runs to 11 residues. DNA of the CDR3: TGTGCCAGCACTCATGTAGGGGAGCTGTTTTTT. It is translated as CASTHVGELFF.

Only a few counts were recorded for this clonotype. V is TRBV29-1 and J is TRBJ2-3, with TRBD1 as a possible D gene (5 bases). The length of the CDR3 is 14 residues. Germline CDR1 reads SQVTM; CDR2 reads ANQGSEA. The V end lost 4 bases, the J end lost 8 bases, and 19 bases lay between the germline ends. DNA for the CDR3: TGCAGCGTTGGAACAGGAACCCTTCAGGTTACGCAGTATTTT. Its protein product is CSVGTGTLQVTQYF.

Many counts were recorded for this clonotype. The gene calls are TRBV10-3 and TRBJ1-5; D perhaps matches TRBD1 (5 bases). Germline V gene data show CDR1 as ENHRY and CDR2 as SYGVKD. The CDR3 spans 16 residues. Between the trimmed V and J ends, which lost 0 bases and 2 bases, there was a span of 11 bases. The CDR3 DNA reads as TGTGCCATCAGTGAGTCAGGGACTGGGGGCAATCAGCCCCAGCATTTT. It yields the protein CAISESGTGGNQPQHF.

V and J are TRBV7-2 and TRBJ2-5; 13 bases match TRBD2. The J call is uncertain, as TRBJ2-1 better fits the DNA end. Germline V lookup: CDR1 SGHTA, CDR2 FQGNSA. This CDR3 has 15 residues. The CDR3 loop is CASSLGTSGRSEQFF. The CDR3 region has the DNA TGTGCCAGCAGCTTAGGGACTAGCGGGAGATCCGAGCAGTTCTTC.

This chain joins TRBV19 and TRBJ2-6; D is possibly TRBD1 or TRBD2 (6 bases each). This CDR3 spans 14 amino acids. Per germline, CDR1 LNHDA and CDR2 SQIVND (reference sequence). Trimming took 8 bases from V and 2 from J, leaving 10 bases between them. The CDR3 nucleotides are TGTGCCAGTGAGGGGGGCGCTGGGGCCAACGTCCTGACTTTC. Amino acid sequence: CASEGGAGANVLTF.

A remark on this clonotype: At one end the junction does not follow the germline gene, possibly because of a read error. The chain is built from TRBV7-9 and TRBJ1-1, with D possibly TRBD1 on 6 matching bases. CDR3 length: 14 residues. Germline V gene lookup returns CDR1 SEHNR and CDR2 FQNEAQ (reference sequence). CDR3 DNA sequence: TGCGCCAGCAGCCGTACACAGGGTGGGACTGAAGCTTTCTTT. Translation: CASSRTQGGTEAFF.

This rearrangement joins TRBV7-2 to TRBJ2-5; 13 bases align to TRBD2. In germline, CDR1 is SGHTA, CDR2 FQGNSA. There are 17 residues in the CDR3. V was clipped by 0 bases and J by 7 bases; unmatched bases: 8. CDR3 residues: CASSLAALAGGQRTQYF. The CDR3 DNA follows: TGTGCCAGCAGCTTAGCCGCACTAGCGGGAGGGCAGCGGACCCAGTACTTC.

The table lists this clonotype with many counts. The genes are TRBV9 and TRBJ1-5, with D possibly being TRBD1 (5 bases). V lost 0 bases and J 7 bases, leaving 11 bases between the germline ends. This CDR3 is built from 14 residues. Germline V gene data show CDR1 as SGDLS and CDR2 as YYNGEE. The CDR3 reads CASSVEGSGQPQHF. CDR3 DNA: TGTGCCAGCAGCGTAGAGGGGTCTGGGCAGCCCCAGCATTTT.

The rearrangement joins TRBV20-1 to TRBJ2-2, with 7 bases aligning to TRBD1. The CDR3 is 15 amino acids. The germline V gene encodes CDR1 DFQATT and CDR2 SNEGSKA (reference sequence). The V gene end was trimmed by 6 bases and the J gene end by 5 bases; junction bases not matched to a gene: 12. CDR3 sequence reads: CSARTGMTATGELFF. CDR3 coding DNA: TGCAGTGCCAGGACAGGCATGACCGCGACCGGGGAGCTGTTTTTT.